What follows is one T cell receptor beta chain and its context. This could be a read error, since a much larger clone is one nucleotide away. The data were taken from a study of human T cells and chemical hapten exposure. Study context: Per-sample TCR yield variability stemmed mainly from small pooled library volume differences.

Time point reported: patch test 1, 2 weeks after DPC sensitization. Treatment defined: therapeutic diphenylcyclopropenone sensitization with weekly scalp DPC. The authors' total RNA extraction used unfractionated whole blood. Phlebotomy was performed prior to application of every patch test. One entry per CDR3 protein results from TCRdb running MiXCR on the RACE reads. The sample gives around 39,000 distinct CDR3 sequences, around 6.8% of which show up once; more than 7% is in the top ten. This CDR3 is built from 13 residues. This sequence originates from a woman aged 25-40 years with alopecia areata. Some clones in this sample may be carry-over from other donors' samples. The source material was whole blood, sampled in connection with sensitization to the hapten diphenylcyclopropenone (DPC). The V and J genes are TRBV12-3 or TRBV12-4 and TRBJ2-1, with D unclear. The CDR3 loop reads CASNSGTHNKQFF. The CDR3 coding sequence is TGTGCCAGTAATTCGGGCACCCACAATAAGCAGTTCTTC.